This T cell receptor beta chain was identified in a study of a mutant IDH1 vaccine in newly diagnosed glioma. Study at large: The study gave patients eight vaccinations in weeks 1, 3, 5, 7, 11, 15, 19, 23. Treated patients were approximately 62% male, about 38% female, mean age around 40 years.

The sample's time point: week 5, during vaccination. Vaccinated patients received 300 ug of mutant IDH1 20-mer peptide per dose, with topical imiquimod. The donors had new WHO grade 3 or 4 astrocytomas; these were IDH1-mutant and ATRX-lost. V shed 8 bases and J shed 4 bases, with 15 bases lying between them. CDR3 size: 13 residues. The germline V gene encodes CDR1 LNHNV and CDR2 YYDKDF (reference sequence). Study observations and caveats: Seemingly, pseudoprogression had no relation to changes in the top peripheral T cell clonotypes.

As concerns this clone: The antigen remains undetermined.

This table comes from immunoSEQ multiplex PCR, and its TCRdb copy is limited to in-frame clones, with some not included. Counted here are around 50,000 clones, just under 90% occurring once; the ten biggest clones make up around 4.4%. The sample was PBMCs, taken from a glioma patient whose treatment included an IDH1 peptide vaccine. The sequence was collected from a woman aged 40 to 50 with glioma. The chain combines TRBV15 with TRBJ2-7, with a tentative D call TRBD2 (5 bases). The DNA of the CDR3 is TGTGCCACCCTCAATCCCCGGGGTTACGAGCAGTACTTC. Protein product: CATLNPRGYEQYF.